Presented here are 5 T cell receptor beta chains from one specimen sequenced in a study of PD-L1 blockade in urothelial cancer. Time point reported: peripheral blood 6 weeks after treatment start. Assay: immunoSEQ multiplex PCR; the TCRdb copy retains only in-frame clones and omits some. The profile shows 25,000 to 35,000 clones, 79% of them singletons. Material: PBMCs, obtained around atezolizumab (anti-PD-L1) treatment. The receptors were sampled from a man aged 65 to 85 with urothelial cancer.

The CDR3 loop reads CASSVKTGGSNTIYF. The CDR3 nucleotides read TGTGCCAGCAGCGTAAAGACAGGGGGCTCAAACACCATATATTTT. The chain is built from TRBV9 and TRBJ1-3; TRBD1 agrees at 10 bases. Trimming at V came to 1 base and at J to 6 bases, leaving 4 bases not matched to a gene. The CDR3 sequence is 15 residues long. The germline V gene has CDR1 SGDLS and CDR2 YYNGEE.

CDR3 residues: CASSPTQSSYEQYF. The CDR3 coding sequence is TGCGCCAGCAGTCCGACACAGAGCTCCTACGAGCAGTACTTC. This sequence joins TRBV5-1 and TRBJ2-7; D is undetermined. The CDR3 has 14 amino acids. The V end lost 5 bases, the J end lost 0 bases, and 12 bases lay between the germline ends. CDR1 is SGHRS, CDR2 YFSETQ, per germline.

The rearrangement uses TRBV5-1 and TRBJ1-2, with TRBD1 matching 9 bases. From germline, CDR1 is SGHRS and CDR2 YFSETQ. The CDR3 runs 17 residues. J gave up 4 bases and V 4 bases, and 14 bases lay outside the gene matches. The CDR3 nucleotides are TGCGCCAGCAGCCCGGGACAGGGAATAGGATTAGGCTATGGCTACACCTTC. Residues: CASSPGQGIGLGYGYTF.

This chain links TRBV2 with TRBJ2-3; 7 nucleotides match TRBD1. Germline V gene data show CDR1 as SNHLY and CDR2 as FYNNEI. Trimming at V came to 7 bases and at J to 2 bases, leaving 6 bases not matched to a gene. This CDR3 is built from 14 residues. CDR3 in amino acids: CASTLTGITDTQYF. DNA for the CDR3: TGTGCCAGCACCCTGACAGGGATCACAGATACGCAGTATTTT.

V gene TRBV18 combines with J gene TRBJ2-3; tentatively, D is TRBD1 (6 bases). The CDR3 loop spans 15 amino acids. V was clipped by 4 bases and J by 2 bases, with 13 bases between them. Germline CDR1 KGHSH, CDR2 LQKENI. CDR3 DNA: TGTGCCAGCTCACTAACCGTGGGGGCCACAGATACGCAGTATTTT. This sequence encodes CASSLTVGATDTQYF.